One and the same sample provided the 21 T cell receptor beta chains below, sequenced in a study of blood T cell repertoires in COVID-19. Produced via immunoSEQ multiplex PCR; TCRdb's table is partial and in-frame only. The table has approximately 140,000 clones, roughly 91% seen once. The specimen sequenced was peripheral blood. The source of these receptors is a man aged 45-60 years with active or convalescent COVID-19.

The chain couples TRBV7-2 to TRBJ1-5; weak D call: TRBD1 (5 bases). Germline assignment: CDR1 SGHTA and CDR2 FQGNSA. The CDR3 is made up of 18 amino acids. Trimming took off 1 base at V and 2 bases at J, with 18 bases between the two ends. The CDR3 DNA reads as TGTGCCAGCAGCTTAGGATTGACGGGCAGGGCGGGCAATCAGCCCCAGCATTTT. Its translation is CASSLGLTGRAGNQPQHF.

The V gene is TRBV6-2 or TRBV6-3, the J gene TRBJ2-7; 7 nucleotides line up with TRBD1. The V and J ends lost 6 bases and 5 bases, in that order; junction bases with no gene match: 7. Per the germline V gene, CDR1 is MNHEY and CDR2 is SVGEGT. This CDR3 is 13 amino acids long. The CDR3 nucleotides are TGTGCCAGCAGCCGAGGGACAGACCACGAGCAGTACTTC. This translates into CASSRGTDHEQYF.

This chain uses TRBV5-1 with TRBJ2-1, with 14 bases aligning to TRBD2. With 3 bases clipped from V and 0 bases from J, the junction kept 2 bases outside the gene matches. This CDR3 spans 17 amino acids. Germline V CDR1 and CDR2: SGHRS, YFSETQ. The CDR3 bases are TGCGCCAGCAGCTACGGGACTAGCGGGAGCTCCTACAATGAGCAGTTCTTC. This translates into CASSYGTSGSSYNEQFF.

J is TRBJ2-1 and V is TRBV19; 10 nucleotides match TRBD2. V shed 3 bases and J 8 bases; nucleotides not matched to a gene: 4. Germline loops: CDR1 LNHDA, CDR2 SQIVND (reference sequence). This CDR3 contains 14 residues. Here the CDR3 DNA reads TGTGCCAGTAGTATTCACCTAGCGGGAGATGAGCAGTTCTTC. Translation: CASSIHLAGDEQFF.

The V and J genes are TRBV6-5 and TRBJ1-1; the D gene is possibly TRBD1 (5 bases). Germline values: CDR1 MNHEY, CDR2 SVGAGI. V was clipped by 2 bases and J by 5 bases, with 15 bases between them. The CDR3 covers 15 residues. The CDR3 loop is CASSYARGAGTEAFF. CDR3 in DNA: TGTGCCAGCAGTTACGCACGCGGGGCAGGGACTGAAGCTTTCTTT.

This chain joins TRBV15 and TRBJ2-7; 12 positions agree with TRBD1. The CDR3 runs to 15 residues. Looked up from germline, CDR1 is LNHNV and CDR2 is YYDKDF (reference sequence). J lost 5 bases, V lost 7 bases, and 9 bases had no gene match. In DNA form, the CDR3 reads TGTGCCACCATCAGGGACAGGGGGCGCTTTGACGAGCAGTACTTC. The encoded protein is CATIRDRGRFDEQYF. Supplemented by reference TRBV15 and TRBJ2-7, the full variable domain reads DAMVIQNPRYQVTQFGKPVTLSCSQTLNHNVMYWYQQKSSQAPKLLFHYYDKDFNNEADTPDNFQSRRPNTSFCFLDIRSPGLGDTAMYLCATIRDRGRFDEQYFGPGTRLTVT.

This clone was seen a single time. The gene calls are TRBV2 and TRBJ2-2; tentative D call: TRBD2 (6 bases). The ends were cut back, 1 base at V and 6 bases at J, with 12 bases in the middle. Germline CDR1 is SNHLY and CDR2 is FYNNEI. The CDR3 runs to 15 residues. CDR3 residues: CASSEVLWGAGELFF. Here the CDR3 DNA reads TGTGCCAGCAGTGAAGTATTATGGGGGGCCGGGGAGCTGTTTTTT. The full variable domain, completed using reference TRBV2 and TRBJ2-2, is EPEVTQTPSHQVTQMGQEVILRCVPISNHLYFYWYRQILGQKVEFLVSFYNNEISEKSEIFDDQFSVERPDGSNFTLKIRSTKLEDSAMYFCASSEVLWGAGELFFGEGSRLTVL.

The chain links TRBV19 to TRBJ2-5; D is possibly TRBD1 (5 bases). The germline gives CDR1 LNHDA, CDR2 SQIVND (reference sequence). This CDR3 spans 14 amino acids. Between the trimmed V and J ends, which lost 4 bases and 4 bases, there was a span of 13 bases. The CDR3 bases are TGTGCCAGTAGTAATCAGGGATTGGGAGAGACCCAGTACTTC. It translates to CASSNQGLGETQYF. Full variable domain (rest looked up from reference TRBV19 and TRBJ2-5): DGGITQSPKYLFRKEGQNVTLSCEQNLNHDAMYWYRQDPGQGLRLIYYSQIVNDFQKGDIAEGYSVSREKKESFPLTVTSAQKNPTAFYLCASSNQGLGETQYFGPGTRLLVL.

The chain carries TRBV30 and TRBJ2-3; D is undetermined. CDR3 length: 15 amino acids. CDR1 is GTSNPN and CDR2 is SVGIG in the germline V gene (reference sequence). Trimming cost V 0 bases and J 0 bases, with 10 bases left between them. CDR3 loop: CAWSVYSFSTDTQYF. CDR3 sequence (DNA): TGTGCCTGGAGTGTCTACAGTTTTAGCACAGATACGCAGTATTTT.

The chain is built from TRBV5-1 and TRBJ1-1; D not resolved. In germline, CDR1 is SGHRS, CDR2 YFSETQ. There are 15 residues in the CDR3. With 4 bases removed from V and 1 base from J, the gap between germline ends came to 14 bases. Written as DNA, the CDR3 is TGCGCCAGCAGCCCGGTAGCAGACTCGAACACTGAAGCTTTCTTT. Amino acid sequence: CASSPVADSNTEAFF.

Concerning this clone: The same CDR3 is also encoded by other DNA sequences in this sample. J is TRBJ2-3 and V is TRBV5-1; 9 bases match TRBD2. This CDR3 has 16 amino acids. The ends lost 0 bases at V and 0 bases at J; junction bases unmatched: 2. Germline V gene data show CDR1 as SGHRS and CDR2 as YFSETQ. The CDR3 DNA sequence: TGCGCCAGCAGCTTGGGGCTAGCGGGGAGCACAGATACGCAGTATTTT. It translates to CASSLGLAGSTDTQYF.

V is TRBV11-2 and J is TRBJ2-1; 8 bases line up with TRBD1. The CDR3 consists of 14 residues. The V segment lost 5 bases and the J segment 2 bases; nucleotides outside the gene matches: 2. The germline CDR1 and CDR2 sequences are SGHAT and FQNNGV. CDR3 in amino acids: CASSPRGPYNEQFF. The CDR3 region has the DNA TGTGCCAGCAGCCCCAGGGGGCCCTACAATGAGCAGTTCTTC.

The chain joins TRBV5-6 to TRBJ2-6, with D uncertain. Trimming left V 4 bases short and J 0 bases short, with 14 bases between. CDR3 size: 17 residues. The germline gives CDR1 SGHDT, CDR2 YYEEEE. As DNA, the CDR3 is TGTGCCAGCAGCAGGTTCGGCGGAGCCTCTGGGGCCAACGTCCTGACTTTC. Amino acid sequence: CASSRFGGASGANVLTF.

The genes are TRBV5-1 and TRBJ2-2; D perhaps matches TRBD2 (6 bases). The ends were cut back, 0 bases at V and 7 bases at J, with 10 bases in the middle. This CDR3 region has 14 residues. Germline V gene data show CDR1 as SGHRS and CDR2 as YFSETQ. The CDR3 DNA sequence: TGCGCCAGCAGCTTGGAGTCCGGGGGCGGGGAGCTGTTTTTT. This codes for CASSLESGGGELFF.

The chain uses TRBV6-5 and TRBJ2-1, with TRBD1 as a possible D gene (5 bases). The CDR3 has 14 residues. Germline V gives CDR1 MNHEY, CDR2 SVGAGI. Trimming left V 5 bases short and J 0 bases short, with 8 bases between. This chain's CDR3 is CASSHRSSYNEQFF. Here the CDR3 DNA reads TGTGCCAGCAGTCACAGGAGCTCCTACAATGAGCAGTTCTTC.

CDR3 nucleotide sequence: TGTGCTTCTAATGAACCGGGACTAGCGGGAGAGACCCAGTACTTC. Its protein product is CASNEPGLAGETQYF. The V call is TRBV6-5, the J call TRBJ2-5; TRBD2 matches 12 bases. CDR1 and CDR2 from the germline V gene are MNHEY and SVGAGI. The CDR3 is 15 amino acids.

This chain links TRBV5-1 with TRBJ2-2; TRBD1 aligns across 12 bases. The length of the CDR3 is 19 residues. The V gene's germline CDR1 is SGHRS and CDR2 YFSETQ. Trimming took 4 bases from V and 5 from J; bases not matched to a gene: 15. The CDR3 nucleotides are TGCGCCAGCAGCCGGCGGGGACAGGGGGCGCTGGTTGAAACCGGGGAGCTGTTTTTT. Residues: CASSRRGQGALVETGELFF.

This chain connects TRBV19 to TRBJ2-7, with D unresolved. The germline V gene has CDR1 LNHDA and CDR2 SQIVND (reference sequence). The CDR3 covers 14 residues. The ends were cut back, 2 bases at V and 4 bases at J, with 12 bases in the middle. The CDR3 protein is CASSINSSPYEQYF. DNA for the CDR3: TGTGCCAGTAGTATAAACAGCTCACCGTACGAGCAGTACTTC.

This chain joins TRBV6-5 and TRBJ1-6; 7 bases are a match to TRBD1. V was clipped by 6 bases and J by 7 bases; unmatched bases: 3. CDR1 MNHEY and CDR2 SVGAGI come from the germline V gene. The CDR3 contains 13 residues. This chain's CDR3 is CASSQTGNSPLHF. The CDR3 nucleotides read TGTGCCAGCAGCCAGACAGGGAATTCACCCCTCCACTTT.

CDR3: CASSMGGPGTGTPEAFF. Here the CDR3 DNA reads TGTGCCAGTAGTATGGGGGGCCCCGGGACAGGGACCCCTGAAGCTTTCTTT. This chain connects TRBV19 to TRBJ1-1, with 9 bases matching TRBD1. Germline V gives CDR1 LNHDA, CDR2 SQIVND (reference sequence). Trimming cost V 3 bases and J 6 bases; bases outside gene matches: 14. The CDR3 loop spans 17 amino acids.

The chain has TRBV3-1 (or the pseudogene TRBV3-2) and TRBJ1-1; maybe TRBD1 (5 bases). The germline V gene has CDR1 LGHDT and CDR2 YNNKEL (reference sequence). The CDR3 is made up of 13 amino acids. Trimming pared 1 base from V and 5 bases from J, leaving 8 bases between. The CDR3 nucleotides read TGTGCCAGCAGCCAAGTGGGGGGTACTGAAGCTTTCTTT. Its protein is CASSQVGGTEAFF.